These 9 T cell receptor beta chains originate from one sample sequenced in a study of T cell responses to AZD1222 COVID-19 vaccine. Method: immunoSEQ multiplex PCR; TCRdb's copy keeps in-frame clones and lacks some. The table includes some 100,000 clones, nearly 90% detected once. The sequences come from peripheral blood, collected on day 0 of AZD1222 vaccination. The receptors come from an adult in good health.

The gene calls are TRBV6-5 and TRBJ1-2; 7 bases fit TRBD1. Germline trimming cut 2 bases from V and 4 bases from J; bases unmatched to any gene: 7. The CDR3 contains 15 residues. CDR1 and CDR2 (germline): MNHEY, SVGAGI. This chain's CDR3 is CASSYQRTGRYGYTF. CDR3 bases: TGTGCCAGCAGTTACCAGAGGACAGGCCGCTATGGCTACACCTTC.

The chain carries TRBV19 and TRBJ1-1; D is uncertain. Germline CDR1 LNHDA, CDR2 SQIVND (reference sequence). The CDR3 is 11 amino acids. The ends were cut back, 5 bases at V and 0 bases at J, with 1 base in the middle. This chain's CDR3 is CASSVNTEAFF. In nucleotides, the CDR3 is TGTGCCAGTAGTGTGAACACTGAAGCTTTCTTT.

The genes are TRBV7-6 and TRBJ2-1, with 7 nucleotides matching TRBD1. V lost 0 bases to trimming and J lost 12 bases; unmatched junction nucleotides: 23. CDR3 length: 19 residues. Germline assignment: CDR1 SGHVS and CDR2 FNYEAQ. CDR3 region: CASSLASTGVSSTLLRQFF. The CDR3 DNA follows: TGTGCCAGCAGCTTAGCCAGCACAGGGGTCTCTTCCACCCTACTGAGGCAGTTCTTC.

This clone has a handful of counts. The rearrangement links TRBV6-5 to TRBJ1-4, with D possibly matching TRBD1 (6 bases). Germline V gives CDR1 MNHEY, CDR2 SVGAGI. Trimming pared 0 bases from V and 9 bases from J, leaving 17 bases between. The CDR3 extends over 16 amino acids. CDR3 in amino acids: CASSYSRGQMNQKLFF. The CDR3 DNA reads TGTGCCAGCAGTTACTCGAGAGGACAGATGAATCAAAAACTGTTTTTT.

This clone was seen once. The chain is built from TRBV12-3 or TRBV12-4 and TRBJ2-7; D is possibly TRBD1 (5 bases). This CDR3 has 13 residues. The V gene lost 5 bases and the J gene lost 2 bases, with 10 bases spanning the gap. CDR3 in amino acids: CASSLGQTYEQYF. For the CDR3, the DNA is TGTGCCAGCAGTCTTGGACAAACCTACGAGCAGTACTTC.

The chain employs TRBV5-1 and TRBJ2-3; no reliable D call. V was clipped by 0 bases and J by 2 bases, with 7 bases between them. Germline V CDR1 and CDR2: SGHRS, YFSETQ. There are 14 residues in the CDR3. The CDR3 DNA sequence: TGCGCCAGCAGCTTGGGGCAGATCACAGATACGCAGTATTTT. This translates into CASSLGQITDTQYF.

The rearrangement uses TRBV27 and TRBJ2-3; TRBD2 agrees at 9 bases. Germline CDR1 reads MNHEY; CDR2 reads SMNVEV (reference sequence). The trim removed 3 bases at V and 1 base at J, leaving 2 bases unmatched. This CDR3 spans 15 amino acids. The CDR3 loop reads CASSFRLAGTDTQYF. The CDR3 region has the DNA TGTGCCAGCAGTTTCAGACTAGCGGGCACAGATACGCAGTATTTT.

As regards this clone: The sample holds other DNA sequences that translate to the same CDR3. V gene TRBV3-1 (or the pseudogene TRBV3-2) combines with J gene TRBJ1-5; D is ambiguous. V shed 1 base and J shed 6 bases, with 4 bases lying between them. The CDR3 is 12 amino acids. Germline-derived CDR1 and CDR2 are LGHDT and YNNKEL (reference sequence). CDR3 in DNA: TGTGCCAGCAGCCAAGGGGGTCAGCCCCAGCATTTT. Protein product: CASSQGGQPQHF.

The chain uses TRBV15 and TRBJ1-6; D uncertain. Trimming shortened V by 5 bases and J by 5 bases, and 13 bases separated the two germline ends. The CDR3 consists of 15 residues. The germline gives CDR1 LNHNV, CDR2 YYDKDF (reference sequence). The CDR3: CATSRRVGDNSPLHF. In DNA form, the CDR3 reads TGTGCCACCAGCCGGCGGGTCGGGGATAATTCACCCCTCCACTTT.